These 2 T cell receptor beta chains came from one sample sequenced in a study of OX40 agonist ivuxolimab in advanced cancers. Using immunoSEQ multiplex PCR, the repertoire was profiled, and TCRdb retains in-frame clones only, with some absent. The sample has around 39,000 clones, 78% seen once; the top ten hold more than 10%. Sequenced here: CD4+ or CD8+ T cells sorted from blood, sampled in a trial of the OX40 agonist ivuxolimab. The receptors stem from an adult with an advanced solid tumor such as melanoma, head and neck, liver or kidney cancer.

The genes are TRBV27 and TRBJ2-7, with 7 bases matching TRBD1. V was clipped by 3 bases and J by 0 bases; unmatched bases: 2. Germline-derived CDR1 and CDR2 are MNHEY and SMNVEV (reference sequence). This CDR3 is built from 14 residues. This chain's CDR3 is CASSLNRGSYEQYF. As DNA, the CDR3 is TGTGCCAGCAGTTTGAACAGGGGCTCCTACGAGCAGTACTTC.

This sequence joins TRBV30 and TRBJ2-5; D may match TRBD1 or TRBD2 (5 bases each). The V gene's germline CDR1 is GTSNPN and CDR2 SVGIG (reference sequence). V gave up 0 bases and J gave up 5 bases, with 10 bases separating them. This CDR3 contains 13 residues. This CDR3 is CAWSVGDRETQYF. CDR3 nucleotide sequence: TGTGCCTGGAGTGTAGGGGACCGGGAGACCCAGTACTTC.